Listed here are 6 T cell receptor beta chains from one sample, sequenced in a study of blood T cell repertoires in COVID-19. Profiled with immunoSEQ multiplex PCR; TCRdb holds only in-frame clones, not every one. The top ten clones hold 6.4% of a sample with a few hundred thousand clones, 89% of them seen once. Specimen: peripheral blood. All receptors derive from a man younger than 35 who had recovered from COVID-19.

This sequence joins TRBV7-6 and TRBJ2-7, with D possibly being TRBD1 (6 bases). V was pared by 5 bases and J by 2 bases, with 13 bases between. CDR3 size: 14 residues. Germline assignment: CDR1 SGHVS and CDR2 FNYEAQ. The CDR3 DNA follows: TGTGCCAGCAGCCTTAACAGGGTTACCTACGAGCAGTACTTC. The encoded protein is CASSLNRVTYEQYF.

The rearrangement joins TRBV6-5 to TRBJ2-7; 10 nucleotides align to TRBD2. J was trimmed by 4 bases and V by 6 bases; bases with no gene match: 6. CDR3 size: 14 residues. From germline, CDR1 is MNHEY and CDR2 SVGAGI. CDR3 sequence: CASRSSGSIYEQYF. Written as DNA, the CDR3 is TGTGCCAGCAGGTCTAGCGGGAGTATTTACGAGCAGTACTTC.

V gene TRBV19 combines with J gene TRBJ2-7, with TRBD1 matching 10 bases. CDR3 size: 14 residues. Germline CDR1 is LNHDA and CDR2 is SQIVND (reference sequence). Germline trimming cut 5 bases from V and 4 bases from J; bases unmatched to any gene: 5. The CDR3 loop is CASSPRTGGYEQYF. CDR3 sequence (DNA): TGTGCCAGTAGTCCTCGGACAGGGGGTTACGAGCAGTACTTC.

The chain carries TRBV6-5 and TRBJ2-1; maybe TRBD2 (5 bases). The germline V gene has CDR1 MNHEY and CDR2 SVGAGI. The CDR3 loop spans 15 amino acids. V shed 4 bases and J shed 5 bases, with 15 bases lying between them. The CDR3 coding sequence is TGTGCCAGCAGTTGGAGCGGCAGCCATCACAATGAGCAGTTCTTC. This encodes CASSWSGSHHNEQFF.

V is TRBV7-8 and J is TRBJ1-2; no firm D call. Germline V gene data show CDR1 as SGHVS and CDR2 as FQNEAQ. This CDR3 comprises 16 residues. Trimming left V 4 bases short and J 7 bases short, with 22 bases between. The CDR3 spells CASSSPPVGGPGGYTF. DNA for the CDR3: TGTGCCAGCAGCTCCCCCCCCGTGGGAGGGCCCGGTGGCTACACCTTC. Drawing the rest from reference TRBV7-8 and TRBJ1-2, the complete variable domain is GAGVSQSPRYKVAKRGQDVALRCDPISGHVSLFWYQQALGQGPEFLTYFQNEAQLDKSGLPSDRFFAERPEGSVSTLKIQRTQQEDSAVYLCASSSPPVGGPGGYTFGSGTRLTVV.

The V gene is TRBV6-2 or TRBV6-3, the J gene TRBJ1-2; D perhaps matches TRBD1 (5 bases). Germline CDR1 MNHEY, CDR2 SVGEGT. The CDR3 length is 15 residues. The germline V and J ends were trimmed by 0 bases and 7 bases, with 15 bases remaining between them. CDR3 sequence reads: CASSYSTGAGFGYTF. DNA for the CDR3: TGTGCCAGCAGTTACTCCACGGGCGCAGGGTTTGGCTACACCTTC.